These T cell receptor beta chains were read from a single sample in a study of T-cell reconstitution after alpha-beta-depleted transplantation in children. Via MiXCR, TCRdb re-called the PCR reads, giving one row per CDR3 protein. The sample has about 590,000 distinct CDR3 sequences, under 15% seen once; the top ten hold approximately 2.1%. Sequenced here: PBMCs, mostly from graft donor cells, sampled 360 days after TCRalphabeta/CD19-depleted stem cell transplant. Receptors originate from a male patient younger than 18 who had a stem cell transplant for acute myeloid leukemia, so the T cells may come from the graft donor. CDR3s include the opening cysteine and the closing phenylalanine or tryptophan. The order of the fields is J gene, V gene, CDR3 length, clone size, D gene, CDR3 protein, CDR3 DNA. D genes are given only for firm matches. Not all rows give a size; the values are once, few, many and, for expanded clones, a class.

>TRBJ2-1|TRBV24-1|16|NA|NA
CGTSYSDRRAYNEQFF
TGTGGCACCAGTTATTCGGACAGGAGGGCTTACAATGAGCAGTTCTTC
>TRBJ2-1|TRBV24-1|16|many|NA
CATSDLGGTSYNEQFF
TGTGCCACCAGTGATTTAGGCGGGACCAGTTACAATGAGCAGTTCTTC
>TRBJ2-7|TRBV29-1|14|few|TRBD1
CSVGMDRPAYEQYF
TGCAGCGTCGGGATGGACAGGCCTGCCTACGAGCAGTACTTC
>TRBJ2-2|TRBV27|18|NA|TRBD2
CASYPHETREINTGELFF
TGTGCCAGCTACCCTCACGAGACGCGGGAGATCAACACCGGGGAGCTGTTTTTT
>TRBJ2-7|TRBV9|14|few|NA
CASSVVESTGEQYF
TGTGCCAGCAGCGTAGTTGAATCAACGGGGGAGCAGTACTTC
>TRBJ2-1|TRBV24-1|16|many|TRBD2
CATSDLGLAAHNEQFF
TGTGCCACCAGTGATTTGGGACTAGCGGCCCACAATGAGCAGTTCTTC
>TRBJ2-7|TRBV15|16|NA|TRBD1
CATSSSSGTGTYKQYF
TGTGCCACCAGCAGCTCCTCCGGGACAGGGACCTACAAGCAGTACTTC
>TRBJ2-7|TRBV28|15|NA|NA
CASSLEPASSYEQYF
TGTGCCAGCAGTTTAGAGCCGGCCAGCTCCTACGAGCAGTACTTC
>TRBJ2-3|TRBV3-1|15|few|NA
CASSTAPLSTDTQYF
TGTGCCAGCAGCACGGCTCCTTTAAGCACAGATACGCAGTATTTT
>TRBJ1-4|TRBV20-1|13|few|TRBD1
CSAAPRGREKLFF
TGCAGTGCTGCCCCCAGGGGGCGTGAAAAACTGTTTTTT
>TRBJ2-4|TRBV2|14|many|TRBD2
CASSDRSGKNIQYF
TGTGCCAGCAGTGACCGTAGCGGGAAAAACATTCAGTACTTC
>TRBJ2-7|TRBV4-1|15|few|TRBD2
CASSQLAVSSYEQYF
TGCGCCAGCAGCCAACTAGCGGTAAGCTCCTACGAGCAGTACTTC
>TRBJ2-3|TRBV12-5|13|NA|NA
CASGLGRSDTQYF
TGTGCTAGTGGTTTGGGGAGGTCCGATACGCAGTATTTT
>TRBJ2-7|TRBV20-1|15|few|NA
CSARGMEGESYEQYF
TGCAGTGCTAGAGGTATGGAGGGGGAGTCCTACGAGCAGTACTTC
>TRBJ2-7|TRBV5-1|17|few|NA
CASSFGVWWETTYEQYF
TGCGCCAGCAGCTTTGGGGTCTGGTGGGAGACAACCTACGAGCAGTACTTC
>TRBJ2-1|TRBV12-3/TRBV12-4|14|NA|TRBD2
CASSFLAGRNEQFF
TGTGCCAGCAGTTTCTTAGCGGGACGCAATGAGCAGTTCTTC
>TRBJ2-4|TRBV4-3|20|NA|TRBD1
CASSRTDGTAIKGGKNIQYF
TGCGCCAGCAGCCGGACCGACGGGACAGCAATCAAAGGCGGCAAAAACATTCAGTACTTC
>TRBJ1-2|TRBV10-3|13|NA|NA
CAISETLNYGYTF
TGTGCCATCAGTGAGACCCTTAACTATGGCTACACCTTC
>TRBJ1-5|TRBV6-7|15|NA|NA
CASSYSRQTNQPQHF
TGTGCCAGCAGTTACTCGAGACAAACTAATCAGCCCCAGCATTTT
>TRBJ2-7|TRBV28|13|many|NA
CASSLEGIYEQYF
TGTGCCAGCAGTTTAGAGGGGATTTACGAGCAGTACTTC
>TRBJ1-6|TRBV2|14|few|TRBD1
CASRQGTYNSPLHF
TGTGCCAGTCGACAGGGCACCTATAATTCACCCCTCCACTTT
>TRBJ2-2|TRBV7-2|15|NA|NA
CASSLRTVNTGELFF
TGTGCCAGCAGCTTAAGGACTGTAAACACCGGGGAGCTGTTTTTT
>TRBJ2-5|TRBV9|16|NA|NA
CASSVALLRDQETQYF
TGTGCCAGCAGCGTAGCTCTTTTGAGGGACCAAGAGACCCAGTACTTC
>TRBJ2-5|TRBV11-2|17|NA|NA
CASSLVPGTLYQETQYF
TGTGCCAGCAGCTTAGTACCCGGGACTTTGTACCAAGAGACCCAGTACTTC
>TRBJ2-1|TRBV9|15|many|TRBD2
CASSVGGLGHNEQFF
TGTGCCAGCAGCGTAGGGGGACTAGGTCACAATGAGCAGTTCTTC
>TRBJ2-6|TRBV19|13|NA|NA
CASKLSGANVLTF
TGTGCCAGTAAGCTGTCTGGGGCCAACGTCCTGACTTTC
>TRBJ2-2|TRBV4-3|14|few|NA
CASSQRGSGGELFF
TGCGCCAGCAGCCAACGGGGGAGCGGCGGGGAGCTGTTTTTT
>TRBJ2-3|TRBV11-2|16|NA|NA
CASSPPPTRGTDTQYF
TGTGCCAGCAGTCCGCCCCCCACCCGGGGGACAGATACGCAGTATTTT
>TRBJ2-3|TRBV6-5|16|few|NA
CASSLELPSGTDTQYF
TGTGCCAGCAGTCTCGAACTCCCTAGCGGCACAGATACGCAGTATTTT
>TRBJ2-1|TRBV4-3|16|NA|TRBD1
CASSHRRQGYYNEQFF
TGCGCCAGCAGCCACCGCCGACAGGGATACTACAATGAGCAGTTCTTC
>TRBJ1-2|TRBV7-6|15|NA|NA
CASSFGEGRGYGYTF
TGTGCCAGCAGCTTTGGGGAGGGCAGGGGCTATGGCTACACCTTC
>TRBJ2-3|TRBV7-2|16|many|NA
CASSTRQGGATDTQYF
TGTGCCAGCAGCACCCGACAGGGAGGGGCTACAGATACGCAGTATTTT
>TRBJ2-3|TRBV4-3|15|NA|NA
CASSQDLAVTDTQYF
TGCGCCAGCAGCCAAGATTTGGCAGTAACAGATACGCAGTATTTT
>TRBJ2-1|TRBV20-1|15|many|NA
CSASLRWVSYNEQFF
TGCAGTGCCTCCCTTCGATGGGTTTCCTACAATGAGCAGTTCTTC
>TRBJ2-4|TRBV4-3|12|few|NA
CASSQDGNIQYF
TGCGCCAGCAGCCAAGACGGGAACATTCAGTACTTC